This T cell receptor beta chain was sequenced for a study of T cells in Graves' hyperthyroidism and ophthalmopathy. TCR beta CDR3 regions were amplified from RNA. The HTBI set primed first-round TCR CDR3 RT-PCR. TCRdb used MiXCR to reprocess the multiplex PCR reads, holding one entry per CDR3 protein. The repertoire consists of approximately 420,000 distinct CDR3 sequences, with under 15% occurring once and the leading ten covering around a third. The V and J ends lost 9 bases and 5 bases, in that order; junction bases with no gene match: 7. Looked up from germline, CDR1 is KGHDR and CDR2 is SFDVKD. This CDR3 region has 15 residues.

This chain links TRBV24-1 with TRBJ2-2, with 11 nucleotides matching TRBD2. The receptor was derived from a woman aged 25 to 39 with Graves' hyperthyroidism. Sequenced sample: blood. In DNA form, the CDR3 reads TGTGCCACCGAGACTAGCGGGATAGGAACCGGGGAGCTGTTTTTT. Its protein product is CATETSGIGTGELFF.